The clone carrying this TCR beta chain appeared many times. Naive CD8 libraries were made from 20,000 to 1,000,000 sorted cells, and they used 10%, 30% or 50% RNA. The data were taken from a study of molecular identifiers for immune sequencing clone quantification. The CDR3 runs to 17 residues. With 7 bases removed from V and 3 bases from J, the gap between germline ends came to 24 bases. Germline assignment: CDR1 LNHDA and CDR2 SQIVND (reference sequence). TCRdb reprocessed the PCR reads with MiXCR, giving one entry per CDR3 protein. The sample carries over 550,000 distinct CDR3 sequences, around 25% recorded once.

This receptor was taken from a human donor in good health. Some libraries in this study had Jurkat cell RNA spiked in. The sequenced material came from naive CD8+ T cells from blood, with Jurkat cell RNA spiked in. Subset of the sample: FACS-sorted CD8+CD4-CCR7+CD45RA+ naive T cells. V gene TRBV19 combines with J gene TRBJ1-1; TRBD1 is a possible D gene (6 bases). The CDR3 coding sequence is TGTGCCAGTAACACCCCCCGGGACACCCTGAAGGACACTGAAGCTTTCTTT. Its protein is CASNTPRDTLKDTEAFF.